This T cell receptor beta chain is from a study of T cell responses to AZD1222 COVID-19 vaccine. The V end was cut by 3 bases, the J end by 2 bases, with 11 bases between. The CDR3 sequence is 15 residues long. The germline gives CDR1 SEHNR, CDR2 FQNEAQ (reference sequence). Libraries were prepared by immunoSEQ multiplex PCR; TCRdb keeps only in-frame clonotypes and omits some of them. The sample carries 100,000 to 150,000 clones, around nine tenths recorded once. This sequence joins TRBV7-9 and TRBJ1-5, with D maybe TRBD1 (6 bases). The clonotype was recovered from an adult in good health. The source was peripheral blood, collected on day 0 of AZD1222 vaccination. The CDR3 is CASSLGHEGNQPQHF. DNA of the CDR3: TGTGCCAGCAGCTTGGGACATGAGGGCAATCAGCCCCAGCATTTT.